This T cell receptor (beta chain) is from a study of blood T cells in healthy people across ages. Points from the study as a whole: Higher diversity, along with more naive CD4+ cells, distinguished long-lived donors from aged donors. The recorded TCR beta diversity per million T cells decreased in a roughly linear manner with age.

Drawn from each donor were roughly 10 milliliters of peripheral blood. The CDR3 has 21 amino acids. V shed 2 bases and J shed 2 bases, with 28 bases lying between them. Germline CDR1 is LNHNV and CDR2 is YYDKDF (reference sequence). The use of a sample-barcoded 5' primer and a J-beta primer mix characterized a second PCR of roughly 7 to 11 cycles. TCRdb re-analysed the 5' RACE reads in MiXCR, keeping a single row per CDR3 protein. The table lists around 1.5 million distinct CDR3 sequences, around 35% of them singletons. As regards this clonotype: Its target is unknown.

This chain uses TRBV15 with TRBJ1-5, with D tentatively TRBD1 (5 bases). Material: blood. The clonotype comes from a woman younger than 45 in good health. The CDR3 nucleotides read TGTGCCACCAGCAGACACCTAGTCCCGGGACCGCTTGTATCGGGCAATCAGCCCCAGCATTTT. Amino acid sequence: CATSRHLVPGPLVSGNQPQHF.